This T cell receptor (beta chain) originates from a study of CD8 T cells in Susac syndrome (dated by TCRdb to the late 2010s). About the full investigation: Of the Susac syndrome patients who were sequenced, eight were in clinical remission while about six had clinically active disease. Susac syndrome patients were therapy-naive, on corticosteroids (some also receiving IVIg), or on IVIg alone at blood withdrawal. Repertoire sequencing was used to test whether CD8+ T cell activation and differentiation in Susac syndrome was antigen driven. CD8+ T cell repertoire clonality was compared between 11 to 12 healthy donors, roughly 14 Susac syndrome patients and approximately 16 multiple sclerosis patients.

Peripheral blood CD8+ and CD4+ T cells from healthy donors, Susac syndrome patients and multiple sclerosis patients were profiled using high-throughput TCR beta sequencing. Recently defined diagnostic criteria for definite or probable disease were met by the Susac syndrome patients. Bulk CD8+ and CD4+ T cells were purified by magnetic negative isolation, whereas CD8+ TEMRA cells were enriched by FACS. Blood was drawn into EDTA tubes, processed within 24 hours, and PBMCs were isolated by density gradient centrifugation. PBMCs intended for TCR sequencing were cryopreserved in liquid nitrogen and thawed later in a water bath at 37 degrees C. Purity of sorted or isolated CD4+, CD8+ and CD8+ TEMRA cells was at least 90%. RNA was extracted using the RNeasy kit, and roughly 0.5 to 1 microgram was reverse transcribed with random hexamers. The immunoSEQ multiplex PCR assay, which covers 54 Vbeta and 13 Jbeta segments, was used to amplify TCR beta CDR3 regions. PCR amplification bias was corrected by using a synthetic template baseline for primer optimization and computational correction. From the authors' description of their analysis: Reads were assigned to V, D and J genes according to IMGT and analyzed in immunoSEQ Analyzer, with only productive sequences retained. To calculate clonality, Shannon entropy was normalized by log2 of the number of productive unique sequences and then subtracted from one. Public and private clones were assessed among the 100 most prevalent clones of each patient and control. Susac-specific clones were defined as absent from healthy and MS cohorts, over a thousand published viral clones and other ImmuneACCESS disease sequences. Using fastp at Q25 and MiXCR, TCRdb reprocessed the public reads and kept productive beta chains. One record per CDR3 amino acid sequence lists the most common genes and DNA. TCRdb's processing, not the authors' own work, is the source of the V and J calls. This sample has more than 100,000 distinct CDR3 sequences in its table, and just under 95% of those were observed once. The ten biggest clones cover 0.25% to 0.3% of the sample.

What the work shows at the level of the full study, not this receptor alone: The study acknowledged that relatively few individuals were included in the TCR sequencing and HLA analysis. Looking at Susac-specific public clones, the researchers identified roughly 17 in the total CD8+ repertoire and roughly 5 in the CD8+ TEMRA repertoire. CD8+ repertoires in Susac syndrome showed clonal expansion, which was highest in CD8+ TEMRA cells and was greater in clinically active patients than in remitting patients.

Turning to this clonotype: Its antigen remains undetermined. No clone much larger than this one lies a single base away; base qualities are absent.

Trimming accounts for 3 bases at V and 8 bases at J, while the number of junction bases matched to no gene is 18. The CDR3 runs 19 amino acids, cysteine and phenylalanine included. Just the 57-base CDR3 DNA is kept, in frame starting at base 1. According to the germline V gene (reference sequence), CDR1 reads LGHDT and CDR2 reads YNNKEL. The specimen was CD8+ T cells from PBMCs. This sequence was found in a human donor with Susac syndrome. The receptor chain draws on TRBV3-1 and TRBJ2-3, with 12 bases in between that match TRBD2. The nucleotide sequence is given as TGTGCCAGCAGCCATCGGGGTGGACTAGCGGGGATCCACAGTGGTACGCAGTATTTT. It encodes CASSHRGGLAGIHSGTQYF.